A selection of T cell receptor beta chains follows, all from one sample in a study of shared clonotypes between healthy human individuals. Assay used: immunoSEQ multiplex PCR; TCRdb lists only in-frame clones, some missing. This sample has 1.5 million to 2.5 million clones; about 95% occur once, and the top ten carry 1% to 1.5%. The sequenced material came from naive CD8+ T cells sorted from blood. The receptors shown here come from a man younger than 30 in good health. The CDR3 runs from the conserved cysteine through the conserved F or W.

TRBJ2-7,TRBV4-3,CASSQTVGDRPHEQYF
TRBJ2-3,TRBV4-1,CASSHPGGGTDTQYF
TRBJ2-3,TRBV2,CASSEALSGQGTDTQYF
TRBJ1-5,TRBV27,CASSPSSGQRDQPQHF
TRBJ2-7,TRBV5-1,CASSLSAGNSYEQYF
TRBJ2-1,TRBV7-2,CASSPFGAVPFF
TRBJ2-1,TRBV13,CASVSGRGEQFF
TRBJ2-7,TRBV6-5,CASSYPGTGDREQYF
TRBJ2-1,TRBV11-2,CASSLVAGGRISNEQFF
TRBJ1-2,TRBV14,CASSQTNYSPNYGYTF
TRBJ2-1,TRBV7-9,CASSYGSGTSSYNEQFF
TRBJ2-1,TRBV5-8,CASSLGTGGEQFF
TRBJ1-2,TRBV27,CASSPAAGEFNYGYTF
TRBJ2-2,TRBV30,CAWSLGAGELFF
TRBJ2-7,TRBV4-1,CASSRRQGGYEQYF
TRBJ2-1,TRBV19,CASSIDRGRAYNEQFF
TRBJ2-5,TRBV27,CASSLGQGGGETQYF
TRBJ2-7,TRBV13,CASSSWGLTTYEQYF